One sample yielded the 24 T cell receptor beta chains listed below, sequenced in a study of blood T cell repertoires in COVID-19. Measured with immunoSEQ multiplex PCR; TCRdb has only the in-frame clones, and not every one. The sample shows 150,000 to 200,000 clones, approximately 86% of them seen only once. Specimen: PBMCs or T cells enriched from blood (not recorded which). Receptors originate from a woman in her fifties or sixties with acute COVID-19.

The chain has TRBV10-2 and TRBJ1-2, with D perhaps TRBD1 (5 bases). CDR3 length equals 15 residues. V was clipped by 2 bases and J by 0 bases, with 10 bases between them. CDR1 and CDR2 (germline): WSHSY, SAAADI. In DNA form, the CDR3 reads TGCGCCAGCAGTGAGATACAGGCTACTAACTATGGCTACACCTTC. This codes for CASSEIQATNYGYTF.

This chain connects TRBV7-2 to TRBJ2-1; D gene uncertain. Germline V gene lookup returns CDR1 SGHTA and CDR2 FQGNSA. V lost 7 bases and J lost 3, with 10 bases in between. This CDR3 is built from 13 residues. The CDR3 region has the DNA TGTGCCAGCATGCCGACTTTCTACAATGAGCAGTTCTTC. This codes for CASMPTFYNEQFF.

This rearrangement joins TRBV7-8 to TRBJ1-5; D is ambiguous. Germline CDR1 is SGHVS and CDR2 is FQNEAQ. The CDR3 has 15 residues. V was clipped by 5 bases and J by 3 bases, with 14 bases between them. CDR3 loop: CASSIGGYSNQPQHF. In DNA form, the CDR3 reads TGTGCCAGCAGCATTGGAGGGTACTCCAATCAGCCCCAGCATTTT. The complete variable domain, with remaining parts taken from reference TRBV7-8 and TRBJ1-5, reads GAGVSQSPRYKVAKRGQDVALRCDPISGHVSLFWYQQALGQGPEFLTYFQNEAQLDKSGLPSDRFFAERPEGSVSTLKIQRTQQEDSAVYLCASSIGGYSNQPQHFGDGTRLSIL.

The chain recombines TRBV7-8 with TRBJ2-7; 9 nucleotides line up with TRBD2. V dropped 5 bases and J dropped 10; count of bases not matched to a gene: 21. The CDR3 sequence is 17 residues long. The germline V gene has CDR1 SGHVS and CDR2 FQNEAQ. This CDR3 reads CASSPTRSSGGPRGQYF. The CDR3 bases are TGTGCCAGCAGCCCTACAAGGTCCAGCGGGGGGCCTCGGGGCCAGTACTTC.

The CDR3 sequence: CAWGRGQGDTQYF. Here the CDR3 DNA reads TGTGCCTGGGGGCGGGGCCAGGGAGATACGCAGTATTTT. J is TRBJ2-3 and V is TRBV30; a weak D match, TRBD2 (6 bases). Trimming pared 5 bases from V and 5 bases from J, leaving 14 bases between. The CDR3 is 13 amino acids. CDR1 is GTSNPN and CDR2 is SVGIG in the germline V gene (reference sequence).

The V call is TRBV20-1, the J call TRBJ2-1; TRBD2 aligns across 9 bases. The trim removed 0 bases at V and 14 bases at J, leaving 2 bases unmatched. The CDR3 extends over 11 amino acids. The germline V gene has CDR1 DFQATT and CDR2 SNEGSKA (reference sequence). The CDR3 DNA reads TGCAGTGCTAGAGAGCGCGGGAGGGAGTTCTTC. It codes for CSARERGREFF.

The chain recombines TRBV29-1 with TRBJ1-2; 8 bases align to TRBD1. The trim removed 7 bases at V and 3 bases at J, leaving 10 bases unmatched. Germline CDR1 reads SQVTM; CDR2 reads ANQGSEA. The CDR3 loop spans 14 amino acids. CDR3 nucleotides: TGCAGCGCCACAAAGGCAGGGGGCGACTATGGCTACACCTTC. This codes for CSATKAGGDYGYTF.

The V and J genes are TRBV5-4 and TRBJ1-1; 8 bases line up with TRBD1. Germline lookup yields CDR1 SGHNT and CDR2 YYREEE (reference sequence). Trimming cost V 4 bases and J 3 bases; bases outside gene matches: 8. The CDR3 is made up of 15 amino acids. The CDR3 DNA reads TGTGCCAGCAGCGGCAGGACAGGGAGGGACACTGAAGCTTTCTTT. It translates to CASSGRTGRDTEAFF. The variable domain in full, completed from reference TRBV5-4 and TRBJ1-1, reads ETGVTQSPTHLIKTRGQQVTLRCSSQSGHNTVSWYQQALGQGPQFIFQYYREEENGRGNFPPRFSGLQFPNYSSELNVNALELDDSALYLCASSGRTGRDTEAFFGQGTRLTVV.

This chain links TRBV19 with TRBJ2-7; unclear D gene. Trimming removed 0 bases at V and 1 base at J, with 10 bases between. Germline loops: CDR1 LNHDA, CDR2 SQIVND (reference sequence). The CDR3 totals 15 residues. DNA for the CDR3: TGTGCCAGTAGTATAGATCAGGCCAGATCCTACGAGCAGTACTTC. Translating gives CASSIDQARSYEQYF.

The chain links TRBV6-2 or TRBV6-3 to TRBJ2-1; weak D call: TRBD2 (5 bases). Trimming removed 3 bases at V and 4 bases at J, with 16 bases between. Germline CDR1 is MNHEY and CDR2 is SVGEGT. CDR3 length: 16 amino acids. CDR3 bases: TGTGCCAGCAGTTATAATTTCAGAACGGGATACAATGAGCAGTTCTTC. Encoded protein: CASSYNFRTGYNEQFF.

This clone was seen once. The genes are TRBV9 and TRBJ2-1; D remains ambiguous. Germline loops: CDR1 SGDLS, CDR2 YYNGEE. V dropped 3 bases and J dropped 0 bases, with 10 bases sitting between them. The CDR3 is 15 amino acids. The CDR3 protein is CASSASEVSYNEQFF. The CDR3 DNA is TGTGCCAGCAGCGCCAGCGAGGTCTCCTACAATGAGCAGTTCTTC.

V gene TRBV2 combines with J gene TRBJ1-1, with D hard to call. This CDR3 has 13 amino acids. Germline-derived CDR1 and CDR2 are SNHLY and FYNNEI. The V end lost 4 bases, the J end lost 5 bases, and 11 bases lay between the germline ends. DNA for the CDR3: TGTGCCAGCAGTGGAGAGGGTTGGACTGAAGCTTTCTTT. It specifies CASSGEGWTEAFF.

The chain has TRBV20-1 and TRBJ2-1, with a possible D match to TRBD2 (6 bases). The length of the CDR3 is 16 residues. Trimming took off 3 bases at V and 4 bases at J, with 19 bases between the two ends. Germline-derived CDR1 and CDR2 are DFQATT and SNEGSKA (reference sequence). The CDR3 spells CSASVRGAVDYNEQFF. CDR3 nucleotide sequence: TGCAGTGCTAGTGTTCGCGGGGCGGTTGATTACAATGAGCAGTTCTTC.

This chain joins TRBV7-2 and TRBJ1-6; possibly TRBD1 for D (5 bases). The CDR3 has 14 residues. Germline lookup yields CDR1 SGHTA and CDR2 FQGNSA. With 1 base removed from V and 8 bases from J, the gap between germline ends came to 9 bases. The CDR3 spells CASSLVGEDSPLHF. CDR3 DNA: TGTGCCAGCAGCTTAGTAGGGGAGGATTCACCCCTCCACTTT.

The CDR3 sequence: CAWSVLSGAYQPQHF. DNA for the CDR3: TGTGCCTGGAGTGTACTCTCAGGGGCATATCAGCCCCAGCATTTT. V usage is TRBV30 and J usage is TRBJ1-5; tentatively, D is TRBD1 (6 bases). From germline, CDR1 is GTSNPN and CDR2 SVGIG (reference sequence). V dropped 0 bases and J dropped 5 bases, with 14 bases sitting between them. This CDR3 spans 15 amino acids. The complete variable domain, with remaining parts taken from reference TRBV30 and TRBJ1-5, reads SQTIHQWPATLVQPVGSPLSLECTVEGTSNPNLYWYRQAAGRGLQLLFYSVGIGQISSEVPQNLSASRPQDRQFILSSKKLLLSDSGFYLCAWSVLSGAYQPQHFGDGTRLSIL.

The gene calls are TRBV6-6 and TRBJ2-3; 7 nucleotides agree with TRBD2. Germline lookup yields CDR1 MNHNY and CDR2 SVGAGI (reference sequence). The CDR3 consists of 15 residues. J gave up 4 bases and V 7 bases, and 11 bases lay outside the gene matches. The CDR3 DNA reads TGTGCCAGCACCCTCCTGGTGGGGGGGGCAGATACGCAGTATTTT. Residues: CASTLLVGGADTQYF.

The gene calls are TRBV19 and TRBJ2-3; 8 bases agree with TRBD1. Germline assignment: CDR1 LNHDA and CDR2 SQIVND (reference sequence). The length of the CDR3 is 13 residues. V dropped 7 bases and J dropped 4; count of bases not matched to a gene: 4. CDR3 protein: CASKGQGPDTQYF. CDR3 coding DNA: TGTGCCAGTAAAGGACAGGGCCCAGATACGCAGTATTTT. Drawing the rest from reference TRBV19 and TRBJ2-3, the complete variable domain is DGGITQSPKYLFRKEGQNVTLSCEQNLNHDAMYWYRQDPGQGLRLIYYSQIVNDFQKGDIAEGYSVSREKKESFPLTVTSAQKNPTAFYLCASKGQGPDTQYFGPGTRLTVL.

This chain joins TRBV3-1 (or the pseudogene TRBV3-2) and TRBJ2-2; 8 positions agree with TRBD1. The germline V gene encodes CDR1 LGHDT and CDR2 YNNKEL (reference sequence). This CDR3 has 18 amino acids. J lost 4 bases, V lost 7 bases, and 17 bases had no gene match. The CDR3 reads CASMGEPIRGRATGELFF. CDR3 DNA: TGTGCCAGCATGGGCGAACCTATCAGGGGGCGCGCCACCGGGGAGCTGTTTTTT.

The DNA for the CDR3 is TGTGCCAGCAGCTTGTATGCAGGGTCGAGCACCGGGGAGCTGTTTTTT. Its translation: CASSLYAGSSTGELFF. The J gene is TRBJ2-2, the V gene TRBV5-4; D perhaps matches TRBD1 (5 bases). Deletions cut 1 base from V and 4 bases from J, with 14 bases between. The CDR3 spans 16 residues. Per germline, CDR1 SGHNT and CDR2 YYREEE (reference sequence).

The V call is TRBV27, the J call TRBJ2-1; the D gene is possibly TRBD2 (6 bases). Germline V gives CDR1 MNHEY, CDR2 SMNVEV (reference sequence). This CDR3 region has 15 residues. Trimming stripped 2 bases from V and 7 bases from J, with 15 bases between. CDR3 loop: CASSLGAEGRNEQFF. CDR3 sequence (DNA): TGTGCCAGCAGTTTAGGGGCGGAGGGGAGGAATGAGCAGTTCTTC.

V gene TRBV5-1 combines with J gene TRBJ1-1; TRBD1 matches 7 bases. V lost 4 bases to trimming and J lost 3 bases; unmatched junction nucleotides: 6. CDR3 length equals 14 residues. Germline V lookup: CDR1 SGHRS, CDR2 YFSETQ. The DNA of the CDR3 is TGCGCCAGCAGCATCCATCAGGGGGACACTGAAGCTTTCTTT. It specifies CASSIHQGDTEAFF. The full variable domain, in which reference TRBV5-1 and TRBJ1-1 provide the parts outside the CDR3, is KAGVTQTPRYLIKTRGQQVTLSCSPISGHRSVSWYQQTPGQGLQFLFEYFSETQRNKGNFPGRFSGRQFSNSRSEMNVSTLELGDSALYLCASSIHQGDTEAFFGQGTRLTVV.

This clone was observed a handful of times. The chain couples TRBV6-5 to TRBJ2-7, with TRBD2 matching over 10 bases. Per germline, CDR1 MNHEY and CDR2 SVGAGI. The V segment lost 6 bases and the J segment 0 bases; nucleotides outside the gene matches: 5. The CDR3 has 15 residues. This CDR3 reads CASRLAGVSSYEQYF. As DNA, the CDR3 is TGTGCCAGCAGGCTAGCGGGAGTGAGCTCCTACGAGCAGTACTTC.

Turning to this clone: At the DNA level, this CDR3 is encoded by other sequences in the same sample as well. The V and J genes are TRBV18 and TRBJ1-4, with TRBD1 matching over 7 bases. The J segment lost 8 bases and the V segment lost 3 bases, leaving 6 bases of the junction unmatched. The CDR3 is made up of 14 amino acids. Germline CDR1 reads KGHSH; CDR2 reads LQKENI. CDR3 coding DNA: TGTGCCAGCTCACCGGGCAGGGGGGCGGAAAAACTGTTTTTT. Protein sequence: CASSPGRGAEKLFF. The whole variable domain, filled in from reference TRBV18 and TRBJ1-4, reads NAGVMQNPRHLVRRRGQEARLRCSPMKGHSHVYWYRQLPEEGLKFMVYLQKENIIDESGMPKERFSAEFPKEGPSILRIQQVVRGDSAAYFCASSPGRGAEKLFFGSGTQLSVL.

V is TRBV19 and J is TRBJ2-3; TRBD1 matches 11 bases. Germline V lookup: CDR1 LNHDA, CDR2 SQIVND (reference sequence). The CDR3 is made up of 15 amino acids. The V segment lost 9 bases and the J segment 5 bases; nucleotides outside the gene matches: 10. CDR3 sequence (DNA): TGTGCCAGCCGAAGTCGGGACAGGGGGTTAGATACGCAGTATTTT. This translates into CASRSRDRGLDTQYF.